Shown below are 30 T cell receptor beta chains from a single sample sequenced in a study of identical twins. From the 5' RACE reads, TCRdb called clonotypes with MiXCR, one entry per CDR3 protein. The sample has over 550,000 distinct CDR3 sequences, around 7.5% seen once; the top ten hold 1.6%. This sample also appeared in a second study, on yellow fever vaccine responses in identical twins.

The sample taken for sequencing was PBMCs. Every receptor here comes from a woman younger than 35 in good health.

This clonotype was detected many times. The V call is TRBV21-1, the J call TRBJ2-7; TRBD1 was called by the table and not checked on the DNA. TRBV21-1 is termed a pseudogene. The CDR3 runs 16 residues. The CDR3 DNA sequence: TGTGCCAGCAGCAAAGCTTCCTGGACAGGTTCCGGGGAGCAGTACGTC. Encoded protein: CASSKASWTGSGEQYV.

This clonotype was counted only a few times. V is TRBV6-1 and J is TRBJ1-1; TRBD1 is a possible D gene (5 bases). V was clipped by 6 bases and J by 4 bases, with 12 bases between them. The length of the CDR3 is 13 residues. The germline V gene has CDR1 MNHNS and CDR2 SASEGT. CDR3 sequence: CASRPQGITEAFF. The CDR3 DNA is TGTGCCAGCAGACCGCAGGGAATCACTGAAGCTTTCTTT.

Many counts were recorded for this clonotype. This chain uses TRBV20-1 with TRBJ2-1; 15 bases are shared with TRBD2. Germline lookup yields CDR1 DFQATT and CDR2 SNEGSKA (reference sequence). The V segment lost 0 bases and the J segment 0 bases; nucleotides outside the gene matches: 9. The CDR3 runs to 20 residues. CDR3 in amino acids: CSARDLPGLAGGYSYNEQFF. In DNA form, the CDR3 reads TGCAGTGCTAGAGACCTGCCGGGACTAGCGGGAGGATACTCCTACAATGAGCAGTTCTTC.

This clonotype was recorded at least ten times. This rearrangement joins TRBV5-1 to TRBJ1-5; D is uncertain. Trimming removed 4 bases from V and 5 bases from J, with 25 bases in between. From germline, CDR1 is SGHRS and CDR2 YFSETQ. The CDR3 has 18 residues. The CDR3 bases are TGCGCCAGCAGCCTAGATCCCTCGGGTGGAAGGTCCGATCAGCCCCAGCATTTT. It yields the protein CASSLDPSGGRSDQPQHF.

This clonotype was recorded a few times. The rearrangement links TRBV7-8 to TRBJ2-5; 8 bases line up with TRBD2. This CDR3 contains 16 residues. V trimming: 1 base; J trimming: 5 bases; junction bases outside the gene matches: 9. CDR1 is SGHVS, CDR2 FQNEAQ, per germline. The chain's CDR3 is CASSLGVAGWGETQYF. The CDR3 bases are TGTGCCAGCAGCTTAGGGGTAGCGGGATGGGGGGAGACCCAGTACTTC.

This clonotype was found many times. This chain uses TRBV12-5 with TRBJ2-2, with TRBD1 matching over 8 bases. The CDR3 is 15 residues long. Germline V gene data show CDR1 as LGHNT and CDR2 as FRNRAP. J lost 0 bases, V lost 6 bases, and 3 bases had no gene match. CDR3 coding DNA: TGTGCTAGTGGCAAGACAGGGGCGAACACCGGGGAGCTGTTTTTT. Its translation is CASGKTGANTGELFF. The full variable domain, with the rest looked up from reference TRBV12-5 and TRBJ2-2, is DARVTQTPRHKVTEMGQEVTMRCQPILGHNTVFWYRQTMMQGLELLAYFRNRAPLDDSGMPKDRFSAEMPDATLATLKIQPSEPRDSAVYFCASGKTGANTGELFFGEGSRLTVL.

This clonotype showed up many times. This chain uses TRBV6-1 with TRBJ2-7; TRBD2 aligns across 7 bases. The CDR3 spans 14 residues. Germline CDR1 reads MNHNS; CDR2 reads SASEGT. J lost 4 bases, V lost 5 bases, and 8 bases had no gene match. CDR3 residues: CASSLGLGAYEQYF. The CDR3 region has the DNA TGTGCCAGCAGTCTCGGACTAGGGGCTTACGAGCAGTACTTC.

The chain employs TRBV12-3 or TRBV12-4 and TRBJ1-2, with unresolved D. Deletions cut 6 bases from V and 4 bases from J, with 18 bases between. CDR3 length equals 15 residues. The CDR3 DNA sequence: TGTGCCAGCAGCTTACAGAGTACCTTGGTCTATGGCTACACCTTC. Translated: CASSLQSTLVYGYTF.

This clonotype was seen a handful of times. The rearrangement links TRBV6-5 to TRBJ2-5; maybe TRBD2 (7 bases). The CDR3 runs 15 residues. The germline gives CDR1 MNHEY, CDR2 SVGAGI. V shed 0 bases and J shed 5 bases, with 13 bases lying between them. The CDR3 DNA sequence: TGTGCCAGCAGTTACTCGGGGGGGCCGGGGGAGACCCAGTACTTC. Translation: CASSYSGGPGETQYF.

The CDR3 here is CASSLAGPRSMNTEAFF. The CDR3 nucleotides read TGTGCCAGCAGCTTAGCAGGACCGAGATCCATGAACACTGAAGCTTTCTTT. The chain links TRBV11-1 to TRBJ1-1; D remains unclear. Trimming removed 0 bases from V and 0 bases from J, with 14 bases in between. The CDR3 length is 17 residues. The V gene's germline CDR1 is SGHAT and CDR2 FQDESV (reference sequence).

This sequence joins TRBV14 and TRBJ2-7; no firm D call. The CDR3 has 14 residues. CDR1 and CDR2 from the germline V gene are SGHDN and FVKESK. Trimming stripped 3 bases from V and 6 bases from J, with 15 bases between. The CDR3: CASSHSPLRTEQYF. CDR3 DNA: TGTGCCAGCAGCCACTCCCCACTTAGAACCGAGCAGTACTTC.

This clonotype was detected ten times or more. The V call is TRBV20-1, the J call TRBJ2-2; TRBD1 matches at 9 bases. V lost 4 bases and J lost 6; bases outside the gene matches: 15. This CDR3 is built from 17 residues. The germline V gene has CDR1 DFQATT and CDR2 SNEGSKA (reference sequence). For the CDR3, the DNA is TGCAGTGCTATTGAGAAAAACAGGGGGCGGGGAGCCGGGGAGCTGTTTTTT. Its translation is CSAIEKNRGRGAGELFF.

The sample holds many counts of this clonotype. V usage is TRBV15 and J usage is TRBJ1-1; D gene ambiguous. The germline V and J ends were trimmed by 0 bases and 1 base, with 6 bases remaining between them. CDR1 and CDR2 (germline): LNHNV, YYDKDF (reference sequence). CDR3 size: 14 residues. The DNA for the CDR3 is TGTGCCACCAGCAGAGATTTAGAGAACACTGAAGCTTTCTTT. Residues: CATSRDLENTEAFF.

At least ten counts were recorded for this clonotype. This chain uses TRBV12-3 or TRBV12-4 with TRBJ2-1; D gene uncertain. V lost 6 bases and J 5 bases, leaving 11 bases between the germline ends. This CDR3 has 13 residues. The CDR3 region is CASRPDMDNEQFF. The CDR3 coding sequence is TGTGCCAGCAGACCTGACATGGACAATGAGCAGTTCTTC.

The chain has TRBV9 and TRBJ2-2, with TRBD2 matching over 7 bases. V was pared by 7 bases and J by 4 bases, with 4 bases of the junction left unmatched. This CDR3 region has 13 residues. Germline V lookup: CDR1 SGDLS, CDR2 YYNGEE. The CDR3 bases are TGTGCCAGCGAGGAGCGGGGCACCGGGGAGCTGTTTTTT. This translates into CASEERGTGELFF. The variable domain in full, with the rest retrieved from reference TRBV9 and TRBJ2-2, is DSGVTQTPKHLITATGQRVTLRCSPRSGDLSVYWYQQSLDQGLQFLIQYYNGEERAKGNILERFSAQQFPDLHSELNLSSLELGDSALYFCASEERGTGELFFGEGSRLTVL.

This clonotype was found a few times. The J gene is TRBJ2-1, the V gene TRBV20-1; D perhaps matches TRBD2 (6 bases). CDR1 and CDR2 from the germline V gene are DFQATT and SNEGSKA (reference sequence). Trimming shortened V by 4 bases and J by 0 bases, and 22 bases separated the two germline ends. The CDR3 is 18 amino acids. The CDR3 sequence: CSATESEAGLSSYNEQFF. The CDR3 DNA is TGCAGTGCTACCGAGTCGGAAGCGGGCTTAAGCTCCTACAATGAGCAGTTCTTC.

The CDR3 reads CASSLARGRARYEQFF. The CDR3 DNA follows: TGTGCCAGCAGTTTAGCTCGGGGGAGGGCCAGGTATGAGCAGTTCTTC. V gene TRBV12-3 or TRBV12-4 combines with J gene TRBJ2-1, with 7 bases that match TRBD2. This CDR3 is built from 16 residues. V lost 0 bases and J lost 8; bases outside the gene matches: 10.

This clonotype has a handful of counts. The J gene is TRBJ1-1, the V gene TRBV28, with D possibly TRBD1 on 5 matching bases. This CDR3 region has 11 residues. The V and J ends lost 8 bases and 11 bases respectively, with 15 bases between them. Germline loops: CDR1 MDHEN, CDR2 SYDVKM. This CDR3 reads CASVAPGAAFF. CDR3 bases: TGTGCCAGCGTTGCCCCCGGGGCGGCTTTCTTT. The variable domain in full, completed from reference TRBV28 and TRBJ1-1, reads DVKVTQSSRYLVKRTGEKVFLECVQDMDHENMFWYRQDPGLGLRLIYFSYDVKMKEKGDIPEGYSVSREKKERFSLILESASTNQTSMYLCASVAPGAAFFGQGTRLTVV.

For this clonotype: A much larger clone differs from this one at a single base, so this may be a read error. This chain uses TRBV20-1 with TRBJ2-3; 7 nucleotides match TRBD1. CDR3 size: 15 residues. The germline CDR1 and CDR2 sequences are DFQATT and SNEGSKA (reference sequence). The CDR3 DNA is TGCAGTGCCAGAACGATCCAGGGGGTAACAGATAAGCAGTATTTT. Translation: CSARTIQGVTDKQYF.

V usage is TRBV5-4 and J usage is TRBJ2-5; 12 nucleotides line up with TRBD1. The CDR3 covers 18 residues. Germline CDR1 is SGHNT and CDR2 is YYREEE (reference sequence). After removal of 6 bases from V and 5 bases from J, the junction contained 17 bases not matched to a gene. The CDR3, as DNA: TGTGCCAGCACTCAAACCGGGACAGGGGGCCCCAAGCGGGAGACCCAGTACTTC. Residues: CASTQTGTGGPKRETQYF.

The J gene is TRBJ2-2, the V gene TRBV5-1; no firm D call. The V end was cut by 2 bases, the J end by 1 base, with 15 bases between. The CDR3 covers 17 residues. The V gene's germline CDR1 is SGHRS and CDR2 YFSETQ. CDR3 region: CASSFRELVVNTGELFF. The CDR3 DNA reads TGCGCCAGCAGCTTTAGAGAGTTGGTCGTGAACACCGGGGAGCTGTTTTTT.

The chain has TRBV18 and TRBJ2-3, with TRBD2 matching over 13 bases. This CDR3 region has 16 residues. The V and J ends lost 3 bases and 4 bases, in that order; junction bases with no gene match: 4. The germline gives CDR1 KGHSH, CDR2 LQKENI. Written as DNA, the CDR3 is TGTGCCAGCTCACCCCCACTAGCGGGGGGGCCAGATACGCAGTATTTT. Translated, it gives CASSPPLAGGPDTQYF.

The chain combines TRBV10-3 with TRBJ2-1, with D perhaps assigned TRBD1 or TRBD2 (6 bases each). This CDR3 has 17 amino acids. V was clipped by 0 bases and J by 2 bases, with 14 bases between them. Looked up from germline, CDR1 is ENHRY and CDR2 is SYGVKD. The DNA of the CDR3 is TGTGCCATCAGTGAGTCCGGTTCGGGGGCAACCTACAATGAGCAGTTCTTC. Translation gives CAISESGSGATYNEQFF.

The rearrangement links TRBV11-2 to TRBJ2-3; TRBD2 agrees at 8 bases. The CDR3 has 15 residues. CDR1 and CDR2 from the germline V gene are SGHAT and FQNNGV. Germline trimming cut 3 bases from V and 5 bases from J; bases unmatched to any gene: 7. Here the CDR3 DNA reads TGTGCCAGCAGCTTGACTAGCGCGGCTATAGATACGCAGTATTTT. Encoded protein: CASSLTSAAIDTQYF.

This clonotype was recorded at least ten times. V is TRBV28 and J is TRBJ2-4; D remains ambiguous. This CDR3 has 14 residues. CDR1 and CDR2 from the germline V gene are MDHEN and SYDVKM. The germline V and J ends were trimmed by 5 bases and 12 bases, with 20 bases remaining between them. DNA for the CDR3: TGTGCCAGCAGTGCTACTATTCTCAGCCAGCCTCAGTACTTC. Its protein is CASSATILSQPQYF.

This chain uses TRBV6-5 with TRBJ2-1, with D possibly TRBD1 on 6 matching bases. The germline V and J ends were trimmed by 6 bases and 10 bases, with 13 bases remaining between them. The CDR3 has 12 residues. Germline lookup yields CDR1 MNHEY and CDR2 SVGAGI. This chain's CDR3 is CASRGADREQFF. DNA of the CDR3: TGTGCCAGCAGGGGGGCGGATCGGGAGCAGTTCTTC.

This clonotype was counted between two and nine times. This chain uses TRBV7-9 with TRBJ2-1; weak D call: TRBD2 (6 bases). V was trimmed by 4 bases and J by 5 bases, leaving 18 bases between them. Germline V gene sequence: CDR1 SEHNR, CDR2 FQNEAQ (reference sequence). The CDR3 covers 16 residues. The CDR3, as DNA: TGTGCCAGCAGCTCCCCCCGGATAGCGGCCCACAATGAGCAGTTCTTC. Translation gives CASSSPRIAAHNEQFF.

This clonotype was seen many times. This rearrangement joins TRBV28 to TRBJ2-3; 8 nucleotides match TRBD2. J gave up 3 bases and V 2 bases, and 10 bases lay outside the gene matches. The length of the CDR3 is 17 residues. Germline loops: CDR1 MDHEN, CDR2 SYDVKM. The CDR3 loop reads CASSLGRQSGRTDTQYF. The CDR3 DNA sequence: TGTGCCAGCAGTTTAGGTCGGCAAAGCGGGAGAACAGATACGCAGTATTTT.

Only a few counts were recorded for this clonotype. The rearrangement joins TRBV6-4 to TRBJ2-1; 9 nucleotides match TRBD2. This CDR3 region has 15 residues. CDR1 MRHNA and CDR2 SNTAGT come from the germline V gene. The J segment lost 2 bases and the V segment lost 3 bases, leaving 2 bases of the junction unmatched. CDR3 region: CASSEGGGAYNEQFF. The CDR3 DNA reads TGTGCCAGCAGTGAAGGCGGGGGGGCCTACAATGAGCAGTTCTTC.

This clonotype was counted ten times or more. The V and J genes are TRBV5-1 and TRBJ1-4; D is uncertain. The CDR3 has 14 residues. Between the trimmed V and J ends, which lost 7 bases and 3 bases, there was a span of 13 bases. Germline V CDR1 and CDR2: SGHRS, YFSETQ. DNA of the CDR3: TGCGCCAGCCGCGCTGACAACCCTAATGAAAAACTGTTTTTT. Its translation: CASRADNPNEKLFF.